The T cell receptor beta chain described here comes from a study of T-cell reconstitution after alpha-beta-depleted transplantation in children. This clonotype showed up just a few times. The CDR3 extends over 14 amino acids. V was trimmed by 3 bases and J by 10 bases, leaving 16 bases between them. Germline loops: CDR1 SGHAT, CDR2 FQNNGV. Preparing the TCRbeta library involved the use of unique molecular identifiers. A single record per CDR3 protein comes from TCRdb applying MiXCR to the PCR reads. Here the sample spans 420,000 or so distinct CDR3 sequences, approximately 10% being singletons. Sequencing used PBMCs from the stem cell graft donor, obtained from the stem cell graft. The chain recombines TRBV11-2 with TRBJ2-1, with D possibly matching TRBD1 (5 bases). This clonotype originated in a human donor who donated a stem cell graft to a child with acute myeloid leukemia. CDR3 nucleotides: TGTGCCAGCAGCTTCCCAGGGATAAATAGGGAGCAGTTCTTC. Its protein product is CASSFPGINREQFF.